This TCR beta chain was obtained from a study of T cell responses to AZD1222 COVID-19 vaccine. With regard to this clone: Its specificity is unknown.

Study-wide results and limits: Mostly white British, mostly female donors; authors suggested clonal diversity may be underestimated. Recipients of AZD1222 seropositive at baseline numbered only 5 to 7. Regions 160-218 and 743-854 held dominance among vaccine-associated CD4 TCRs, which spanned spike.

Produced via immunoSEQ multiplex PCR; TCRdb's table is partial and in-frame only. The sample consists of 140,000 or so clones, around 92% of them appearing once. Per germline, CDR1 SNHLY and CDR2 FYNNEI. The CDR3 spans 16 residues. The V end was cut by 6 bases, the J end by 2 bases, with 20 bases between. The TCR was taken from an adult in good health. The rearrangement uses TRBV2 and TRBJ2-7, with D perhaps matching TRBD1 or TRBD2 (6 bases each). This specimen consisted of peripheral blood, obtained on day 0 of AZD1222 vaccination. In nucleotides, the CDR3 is TGTGCCAGCAGGGATTCGGTTGGGGGGCGCGCCTACGAGCAGTACTTC. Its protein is CASRDSVGGRAYEQYF.